The 26 T cell receptor beta chains listed next were all sequenced from one sample in a study of cytomegalovirus exposure and HLA in healthy donors. The table came from immunoSEQ multiplex PCR; TCRdb's copy has only in-frame clones and leaves some out. The sample has about 72,000 clones, around 95% seen once. Sequencing used PBMCs. These receptor sequences come from a woman aged 18-29 years in good health and CMV-seropositive.

The chain combines TRBV12-5 with TRBJ2-7; 7 bases agree with TRBD2. This CDR3 has 17 residues. Looked up from germline, CDR1 is LGHNT and CDR2 is FRNRAP. With 2 bases clipped from V and 5 bases from J, the junction kept 15 bases outside the gene matches. CDR3 residues: CASGLPFLAGVLNEQYF. CDR3 in DNA: TGTGCTAGTGGTTTGCCGTTTCTGGCGGGGGTGCTGAACGAGCAGTACTTC. Variable domain in full (rest from reference TRBV12-5 and TRBJ2-7): DARVTQTPRHKVTEMGQEVTMRCQPILGHNTVFWYRQTMMQGLELLAYFRNRAPLDDSGMPKDRFSAEMPDATLATLKIQPSEPRDSAVYFCASGLPFLAGVLNEQYFGPGTRLTVT.

The V gene is TRBV18, the J gene TRBJ1-2; TRBD1 matches 7 bases. Looked up from germline, CDR1 is KGHSH and CDR2 is LQKENI. The V segment lost 3 bases and the J segment 4 bases; nucleotides outside the gene matches: 8. The CDR3 consists of 15 residues. CDR3 DNA sequence: TGTGCCAGCTCACCCTCCGGGACAGCTTTCTATGGCTACACCTTC. Translation: CASSPSGTAFYGYTF.

V is TRBV10-2 and J is TRBJ2-4; 12 bases are a match to TRBD2. Germline lookup yields CDR1 WSHSY and CDR2 SAAADI. The CDR3 has 19 residues. V was pared by 2 bases and J by 3 bases, with 11 bases of the junction left unmatched. As DNA, the CDR3 is TGCGCCAGCAGTGAGCGGCGACTAGCGGGGGTGGGTGTCAAAAACATTCAGTACTTC. This codes for CASSERRLAGVGVKNIQYF.

The chain joins TRBV15 to TRBJ2-7; weak D call: TRBD2 (6 bases). The V gene lost 0 bases and the J gene lost 5 bases, with 17 bases spanning the gap. Germline V gene lookup returns CDR1 LNHNV and CDR2 YYDKDF (reference sequence). CDR3 length: 16 residues. CDR3 loop: CATSRDSGDGGDEQYF. The DNA for the CDR3 is TGTGCCACCAGCAGAGATTCGGGGGACGGAGGGGACGAGCAGTACTTC.

This chain connects TRBV5-1 to TRBJ2-5; possibly TRBD1 for D (5 bases). V was trimmed by 3 bases and J by 1 base, leaving 13 bases between them. There are 15 residues in the CDR3. Germline values: CDR1 SGHRS, CDR2 YFSETQ. The CDR3 is CASSSQSQVQETQYF. The CDR3 nucleotides are TGCGCCAGCAGCTCGCAATCACAGGTCCAAGAGACCCAGTACTTC.

This clone was recorded a few times. The chain has TRBV18 and TRBJ1-1; a weak D match, TRBD1 (6 bases). This CDR3 comprises 16 residues. CDR1 KGHSH and CDR2 LQKENI come from the germline V gene. Trimming took 4 bases from V and 1 from J, leaving 16 bases between them. In DNA form, the CDR3 reads TGTGCCAGCTCACTCGGGGCAGGGGCGTGGAACACTGAAGCTTTCTTT. This encodes CASSLGAGAWNTEAFF.

The genes are TRBV14 and TRBJ2-7; 8 positions match TRBD1. The V segment lost 2 bases and the J segment 0 bases; nucleotides outside the gene matches: 12. The CDR3 loop spans 18 amino acids. The germline CDR1 and CDR2 sequences are SGHDN and FVKESK. The CDR3 DNA follows: TGTGCCAGCAGCCAAAGGCCCAGGGGGCCCGTAAGCTCCTACGAGCAGTACTTC. Protein: CASSQRPRGPVSSYEQYF.

This chain links TRBV9 with TRBJ2-1; weak D call: TRBD2 (5 bases). Germline assignment: CDR1 SGDLS and CDR2 YYNGEE. This CDR3 has 13 residues. V lost 3 bases to trimming and J lost 7 bases, with 11 bases between them. The chain's CDR3 is CASSALPGNEQFF. CDR3 nucleotides: TGTGCCAGCAGCGCCTTGCCGGGGAATGAGCAGTTCTTC.

The genes are TRBV6-1 and TRBJ2-2; TRBD2 might be the D (5 bases). Germline CDR1 reads MNHNS; CDR2 reads SASEGT. The CDR3 covers 15 residues. The V and J ends lost 1 base and 6 bases respectively, with 12 bases between them. The CDR3 reads CASSEGGGLAGELFF. The CDR3 nucleotides read TGTGCCAGCAGTGAAGGCGGCGGGCTGGCCGGGGAGCTGTTTTTT.

This clone has a single count. V usage is TRBV10-1 and J usage is TRBJ2-1, with TRBD2 matching 9 bases. CDR1 is WNHNN and CDR2 is SYGVQD in the germline V gene (reference sequence). The length of the CDR3 is 13 residues. The V and J ends lost 2 bases and 10 bases, in that order; junction bases with no gene match: 3. The CDR3: CASSELAGNEQFF. CDR3 sequence (DNA): TGCGCCAGCAGTGAGCTAGCGGGAAACGAGCAGTTCTTC.

The chain is built from TRBV19 and TRBJ1-2, with D possibly TRBD1 on 5 matching bases. CDR3 size: 15 residues. Per the germline V gene, CDR1 is LNHDA and CDR2 is SQIVND (reference sequence). The germline V and J ends were trimmed by 7 bases and 8 bases, with 23 bases remaining between them. The CDR3 sequence: CASIPQTGGSPGYTF. For the CDR3, the DNA is TGTGCCAGTATCCCCCAGACGGGGGGTTCCCCGGGCTACACCTTC.

The J gene is TRBJ2-3, the V gene TRBV19, with 7 bases lining up with TRBD1. CDR3 size: 15 residues. Germline trimming cut 1 base from V and 2 bases from J; bases unmatched to any gene: 3. CDR1 LNHDA and CDR2 SQIVND come from the germline V gene (reference sequence). The CDR3, as DNA: TGTGCCAGTAGTATAGGGGACAGAGACACAGATACGCAGTATTTT. Translated: CASSIGDRDTDTQYF.

The rearrangement uses TRBV4-1 and TRBJ2-6; D might be TRBD1 (5 bases). Germline CDR1 MGHRA, CDR2 YSYEKL. CDR3 length: 14 residues. Deletions cut 4 bases from V and 6 bases from J, with 10 bases between. CDR3 DNA: TGCGCCAGCAGCCCCCCGGACACGGCCAACGTCCTGACTTTC. This codes for CASSPPDTANVLTF.

The chain has TRBV6-1 and TRBJ2-1, with no clear D. CDR3 length equals 17 residues. The V gene lost 1 base and the J gene lost 6 bases, with 19 bases spanning the gap. In germline, CDR1 is MNHNS, CDR2 SASEGT. The CDR3 spells CASSEVQSRVFGNEQFF. For the CDR3, the DNA is TGTGCCAGCAGTGAAGTTCAGTCACGGGTCTTCGGCAATGAGCAGTTCTTC.

V usage is TRBV4-1 and J usage is TRBJ1-5; possibly TRBD1 for D (5 bases). Trimming shortened V by 3 bases and J by 0 bases, and 9 bases separated the two germline ends. This CDR3 region has 15 residues. In germline, CDR1 is MGHRA, CDR2 YSYEKL. The CDR3 bases are TGCGCCAGCAGCCAGCGACAGCTTAGCAATCAGCCCCAGCATTTT. The encoded protein is CASSQRQLSNQPQHF.

The genes are TRBV10-2 and TRBJ1-5; D uncertain. V was shortened by 0 bases and J by 7 bases, with 7 bases between the two germline ends. CDR1 WSHSY and CDR2 SAAADI come from the germline V gene. The CDR3 totals 13 residues. The CDR3 coding sequence is TGCGCCAGCAGTGAGTCCCGGTCCCAGCCCCAGCATTTT. It is translated as CASSESRSQPQHF.

This rearrangement joins TRBV5-1 to TRBJ2-5, with 9 bases identical to TRBD1. Germline CDR1 is SGHRS and CDR2 is YFSETQ. V lost 2 bases to trimming and J lost 5 bases; unmatched junction nucleotides: 4. The CDR3 has 14 amino acids. CDR3 coding DNA: TGCGCCAGCAGCTTACAGGGGGCCGGTGAGACCCAGTACTTC. Protein sequence: CASSLQGAGETQYF.

The chain uses TRBV5-1 and TRBJ2-7, with D possibly being TRBD1 (6 bases). CDR1 SGHRS and CDR2 YFSETQ come from the germline V gene. V was shortened by 4 bases and J by 1 base, with 15 bases between the two germline ends. This CDR3 contains 15 residues. CDR3 loop: CASSHVGQPSYEQYF. In DNA form, the CDR3 reads TGCGCCAGCAGCCACGTTGGACAGCCATCCTACGAGCAGTACTTC. Full variable domain (missing parts from reference TRBV5-1 and TRBJ2-7): KAGVTQTPRYLIKTRGQQVTLSCSPISGHRSVSWYQQTPGQGLQFLFEYFSETQRNKGNFPGRFSGRQFSNSRSEMNVSTLELGDSALYLCASSHVGQPSYEQYFGPGTRLTVT.

The chain recombines TRBV7-9 with TRBJ1-3, with D uncertain. V shed 5 bases and J shed 0 bases, with 5 bases lying between them. Germline CDR1 SEHNR, CDR2 FQNEAQ (reference sequence). The CDR3 consists of 13 residues. CDR3 sequence: CASSAVSGNTIYF. The CDR3 region has the DNA TGTGCCAGCAGCGCAGTCTCTGGAAACACCATATATTTT.

This sequence joins TRBV10-1 and TRBJ1-6; D is perhaps TRBD1 (6 bases). The CDR3 length is 13 residues. The germline V gene encodes CDR1 WNHNN and CDR2 SYGVQD (reference sequence). V lost 0 bases, J lost 10 bases, and 7 bases lay in between. CDR3 amino acids: CASSESRGSPLHF. Here the CDR3 DNA reads TGCGCCAGCAGTGAGTCCAGGGGCTCACCCCTCCACTTT.

The chain employs TRBV9 and TRBJ2-1; 8 nucleotides agree with TRBD2. V shed 3 bases, J shed 0 bases, and the junction held 5 bases outside the gene matches. CDR1 is SGDLS, CDR2 YYNGEE, per germline. The CDR3 contains 16 residues. In DNA form, the CDR3 reads TGTGCCAGCAGCGGACTAGCGTTGAGCTCCTACAATGAGCAGTTCTTC. Amino acids: CASSGLALSSYNEQFF.

This chain's CDR3 is CSAALAREQYF. Here the CDR3 DNA reads TGCAGTGCTGCACTAGCGCGGGAGCAGTACTTC. The J gene is TRBJ2-7, the V gene TRBV20-1; TRBD2 matches 7 bases. Per germline, CDR1 DFQATT and CDR2 SNEGSKA (reference sequence). Unmatched junction bases numbered 5, after V lost 5 bases and J lost 7 bases. The CDR3 covers 11 residues.

V is TRBV29-1 and J is TRBJ2-1, with TRBD1 identical over 9 bases. Germline CDR1 SQVTM, CDR2 ANQGSEA. V lost 7 bases and J lost 5; bases outside the gene matches: 3. The CDR3 covers 12 residues. DNA for the CDR3: TGCAGCGGCTGGACAGGGGACAATGAGCAGTTCTTC. Its protein product is CSGWTGDNEQFF.

V is TRBV11-2 and J is TRBJ1-2; 10 bases line up with TRBD1. CDR3 size: 16 residues. Germline V gives CDR1 SGHAT, CDR2 FQNNGV. With 2 bases clipped from V and 2 bases from J, the junction kept 5 bases outside the gene matches. CDR3 coding DNA: TGTGCCAGCAGCTTACTCCGGGACAGGGGAAACTATGGCTACACCTTC. Amino acids: CASSLLRDRGNYGYTF.

The chain couples TRBV9 to TRBJ2-2; D gene uncertain. V gave up 6 bases and J gave up 0 bases, with 6 bases separating them. The germline V gene encodes CDR1 SGDLS and CDR2 YYNGEE. This CDR3 contains 13 residues. CDR3 sequence: CASKRSNTGELFF. The CDR3 DNA is TGTGCCAGCAAGAGGTCGAACACCGGGGAGCTGTTTTTT.

The chain is built from TRBV19 and TRBJ1-5, with a possible D match to TRBD1 (5 bases). Trimming removed 4 bases from V and 0 bases from J, with 10 bases in between. This CDR3 is 15 amino acids long. Germline loops: CDR1 LNHDA, CDR2 SQIVND (reference sequence). CDR3 sequence (DNA): TGTGCCAGTAGTACCGACAGTAATAGCAATCAGCCCCAGCATTTT. Translation gives CASSTDSNSNQPQHF.